These 9 T cell receptor beta chains share one sample of origin, sequenced in a study of cytomegalovirus exposure and HLA in healthy donors. Profiling relied on immunoSEQ multiplex PCR, and the TCRdb table lists in-frame clones only, not all of them. This sample yields over 45,000 clones, of which 90% are seen a single time; approximately 1.1% belongs to the top ten. Sequencing input: PBMCs. These receptors came from a man younger than 35 in good health and CMV-seronegative.

The V and J genes are TRBV5-6 and TRBJ2-1; D may be TRBD1 (5 bases). Trimming removed 2 bases at V and 0 bases at J, with 12 bases between. This CDR3 spans 16 amino acids. The germline V gene has CDR1 SGHDT and CDR2 YYEEEE. The CDR3 coding sequence is TGTGCCAGCAGCTTTTGGGGCGCGAGCTCCTACAATGAGCAGTTCTTC. Protein: CASSFWGASSYNEQFF.

CDR3 bases: TGCGCCAGCAGCCACGAGGGACAGGGGAGGCACTATGGCTACACCTTC. It specifies CASSHEGQGRHYGYTF. The V and J genes are TRBV4-1 and TRBJ1-2; 10 bases fit TRBD1. The CDR3 loop spans 16 amino acids. With V trimmed by 3 bases and J by 3 bases, 7 bases remained unmatched. The germline V gene encodes CDR1 MGHRA and CDR2 YSYEKL.

This clone was counted a single time. The gene calls are TRBV4-2 and TRBJ2-4; 8 positions agree with TRBD1. This CDR3 has 14 residues. V shed 2 bases and J 4 bases; nucleotides not matched to a gene: 1. Germline loops: CDR1 LGHNA, CDR2 YNFKEQ. The CDR3 loop reads CASSQWDRKNIQYF. DNA of the CDR3: TGTGCCAGCAGCCAATGGGACAGGAAAAACATTCAGTACTTC.

The CDR3 region is CASRVRTENTEAFF. Written as DNA, the CDR3 is TGTGCCAGCAGGGTTAGGACAGAGAACACTGAAGCTTTCTTT. This chain connects TRBV2 to TRBJ1-1; weak D call: TRBD1 (6 bases). The CDR3 is 14 amino acids. Trimming left V 6 bases short and J 1 base short, with 12 bases between. The germline V gene encodes CDR1 SNHLY and CDR2 FYNNEI.

The rearrangement links TRBV5-4 to TRBJ2-2; a possible D gene is TRBD1 (5 bases). CDR1 and CDR2 (germline): SGHNT, YYREEE (reference sequence). The CDR3 consists of 16 residues. V gave up 0 bases and J gave up 1 base, with 10 bases separating them. This CDR3 is CASSLVAGQNTGELFF. The CDR3 nucleotides read TGTGCCAGCAGCTTGGTAGCAGGGCAGAACACCGGGGAGCTGTTTTTT.

The rearrangement links TRBV6-5 to TRBJ2-7, with D tentatively TRBD2 (5 bases). CDR1 MNHEY and CDR2 SVGAGI come from the germline V gene. V lost 8 bases and J 10 bases, leaving 18 bases between the germline ends. CDR3 length equals 12 residues. The CDR3 coding sequence is TGTGCCAGCTGGGCCATACCGGGATTCCAGTACTTC. It codes for CASWAIPGFQYF.

The rearrangement links TRBV4-3 to TRBJ2-2, with 7 bases fitting TRBD1. With V trimmed by 4 bases and J by 9 bases, 2 bases remained unmatched. Germline-derived CDR1 and CDR2 are LGHNA and YSLEER. This CDR3 is built from 12 residues. CDR3 nucleotides: TGCGCCAGCAGCCCGACAGGGAGGGAGCTGTTTTTT. Translated, it gives CASSPTGRELFF.

V usage is TRBV18 and J usage is TRBJ1-1; D is undetermined. Germline V gene lookup returns CDR1 KGHSH and CDR2 LQKENI. CDR3 length: 13 residues. V was clipped by 2 bases and J by 4 bases, with 8 bases between them. CDR3 amino acids: CASSPNGFTEAFF. The CDR3 DNA is TGTGCCAGCTCACCAAACGGTTTCACTGAAGCTTTCTTT.

The chain links TRBV27 to TRBJ2-3; 10 bases are shared with TRBD2. Germline CDR1 and CDR2: MNHEY and SMNVEV (reference sequence). This CDR3 region has 18 residues. With V trimmed by 3 bases and J by 2 bases, 11 bases remained unmatched. Here the CDR3 DNA reads TGTGCCAGCAGTTTGCTAGCGGGAGTGTTGGCCCCCACAGATACGCAGTATTTT. It codes for CASSLLAGVLAPTDTQYF.